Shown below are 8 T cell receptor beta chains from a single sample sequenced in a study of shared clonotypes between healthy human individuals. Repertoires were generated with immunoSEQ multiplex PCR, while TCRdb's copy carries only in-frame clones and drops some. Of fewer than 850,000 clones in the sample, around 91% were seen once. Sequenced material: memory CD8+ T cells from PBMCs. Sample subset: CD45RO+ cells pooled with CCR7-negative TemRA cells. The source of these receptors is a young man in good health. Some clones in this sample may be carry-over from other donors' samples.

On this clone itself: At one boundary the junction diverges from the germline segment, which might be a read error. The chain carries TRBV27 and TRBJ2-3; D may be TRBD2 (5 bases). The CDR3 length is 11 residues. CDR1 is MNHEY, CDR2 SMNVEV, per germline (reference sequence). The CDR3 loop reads CASSEGPVLIF. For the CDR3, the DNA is TGTGCCAGCAGTGAGGGCCCGGTCCTAATTTTT.

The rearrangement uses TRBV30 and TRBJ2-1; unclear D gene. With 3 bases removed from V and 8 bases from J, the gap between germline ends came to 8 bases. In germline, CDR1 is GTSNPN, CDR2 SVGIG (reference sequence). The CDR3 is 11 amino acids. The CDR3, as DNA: TGTGCCTGGAGGGTTAAGGATGAGCAGTTCTTC. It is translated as CAWRVKDEQFF.

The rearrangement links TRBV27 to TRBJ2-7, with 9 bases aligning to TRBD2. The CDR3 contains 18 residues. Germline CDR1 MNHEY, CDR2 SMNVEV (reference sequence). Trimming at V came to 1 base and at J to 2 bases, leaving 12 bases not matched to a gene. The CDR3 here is CASSLLAGGPSFPYEQYF. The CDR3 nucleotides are TGTGCCAGCAGTTTATTGGCGGGAGGGCCGTCTTTCCCCTACGAGCAGTACTTC.

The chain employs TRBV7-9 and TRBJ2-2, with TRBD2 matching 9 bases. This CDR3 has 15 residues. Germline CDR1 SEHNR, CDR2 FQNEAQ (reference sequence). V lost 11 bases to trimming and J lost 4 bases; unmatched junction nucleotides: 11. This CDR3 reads CASGDSGGLTGELFF. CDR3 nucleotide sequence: TGTGCCTCAGGGGACAGCGGGGGGCTCACCGGGGAGCTGTTTTTT.

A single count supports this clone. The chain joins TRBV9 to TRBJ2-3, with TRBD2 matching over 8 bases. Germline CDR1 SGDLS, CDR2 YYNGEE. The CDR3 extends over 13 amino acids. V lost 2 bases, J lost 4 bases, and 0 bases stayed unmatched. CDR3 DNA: TGTGCCAGCAGCGTCGGGAGGGCAGATACGCAGTATTTT. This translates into CASSVGRADTQYF.

The CDR3 reads CASSFLSPFGNIQYF. DNA for the CDR3: TGTGCCAGCAGTTTCCTTTCCCCCTTCGGGAACATTCAGTACTTC. The chain joins TRBV6-5 to TRBJ2-4; D is unclear. CDR3 size: 15 residues. Looked up from germline, CDR1 is MNHEY and CDR2 is SVGAGI. The V and J ends lost 4 bases and 7 bases respectively, with 17 bases between them.

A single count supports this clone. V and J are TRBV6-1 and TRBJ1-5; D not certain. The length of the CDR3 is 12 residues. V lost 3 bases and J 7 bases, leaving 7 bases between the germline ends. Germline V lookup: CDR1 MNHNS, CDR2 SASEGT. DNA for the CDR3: TGTGCCAGCAGTGACGGGAGCCAGCCCCAGCATTTT. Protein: CASSDGSQPQHF.

The CDR3 region is CASSYRGRTDTQYF. DNA of the CDR3: TGTGCCAGCAGTTACAGGGGGAGGACAGATACGCAGTATTTT. The chain uses TRBV6-5 and TRBJ2-3; D possibly matches TRBD1 or TRBD2 (6 bases each). Trimming took off 2 bases at V and 3 bases at J, with 9 bases between the two ends. Germline CDR1 is MNHEY and CDR2 is SVGAGI. This CDR3 has 14 amino acids.